These 27 T cell receptor beta chains were all obtained from the same sample, sequenced in a study of somatic mutations in cytotoxic T cells in rheumatoid arthritis. Clones were sequenced by immunoSEQ multiplex PCR, and TCRdb holds only the in-frame ones, with some missing. Here the sample spans 15,000 to 20,000 clones, 75% to 90% being singletons. Sequenced sample: CD8+ T cells sorted from blood. These receptors all come from an adult with rheumatoid arthritis.

The chain employs TRBV7-6 and TRBJ2-1, with D perhaps TRBD2 (5 bases). Germline V gene lookup returns CDR1 SGHVS and CDR2 FNYEAQ. The CDR3 sequence is 13 residues long. V was clipped by 1 base and J by 6 bases, with 7 bases between them. The DNA of the CDR3 is TGTGCCAGCAGCTTAGGGCGGGTCAATGAGCAGTTCTTC. Translated: CASSLGRVNEQFF.

J is TRBJ2-2 and V is TRBV7-3, with D tentatively TRBD1 or TRBD2 (5 bases each). The germline CDR1 and CDR2 sequences are SGHTA and FQGTGA. The CDR3 has 18 amino acids. V was shortened by 0 bases and J by 5 bases, with 19 bases between the two germline ends. The CDR3 is CASSLTSEGQGETGELFF. As DNA, the CDR3 is TGTGCCAGCAGCTTAACGTCCGAAGGCCAGGGAGAAACCGGGGAGCTGTTTTTT. Combining the CDR3 with reference TRBV7-3 and TRBJ2-2 gives the whole variable domain GAGVSQTPSNKVTEKGKYVELRCDPISGHTALYWYRQSLGQGPEFLIYFQGTGAADDSGLPNDRFFAVRPEGSVSTLKIQRTERGDSAVYLCASSLTSEGQGETGELFFGEGSRLTVL.

The rearrangement uses TRBV2 and TRBJ1-1; D remains unclear. The CDR3 sequence is 13 residues long. The V gene's germline CDR1 is SNHLY and CDR2 FYNNEI. Trimming removed 4 bases from V and 5 bases from J, with 11 bases in between. CDR3 in amino acids: CASSVYWRTEAFF. The CDR3 nucleotides are TGTGCCAGCAGTGTCTATTGGAGGACTGAAGCTTTCTTT.

This sequence joins TRBV4-2 and TRBJ1-5; possible D gene TRBD1, 6 bases. V lost 6 bases and J lost 3, with 12 bases in between. The germline V gene encodes CDR1 LGHNA and CDR2 YNFKEQ. The CDR3 is 14 residues long. The CDR3 coding sequence is TGTGCCAGCAGGGCAGGGGAGGCCAATCAGCCCCAGCATTTT. Protein sequence: CASRAGEANQPQHF.

The chain uses TRBV13 and TRBJ1-5; 9 bases map to TRBD1. The V gene's germline CDR1 is PRHDT and CDR2 FYEKMQ (reference sequence). The CDR3 runs to 14 residues. Unmatched junction bases numbered 1, after V lost 3 bases and J lost 4 bases. CDR3 bases: TGTGCCAGCAGCTTGGGACAGGGTAATCAGCCCCAGCATTTT. It specifies CASSLGQGNQPQHF.

The genes are TRBV29-1 and TRBJ1-2, with D uncertain. The CDR3 consists of 13 residues. Between the trimmed V and J ends, which lost 4 bases and 4 bases, there was a span of 13 bases. Germline-derived CDR1 and CDR2 are SQVTM and ANQGSEA. CDR3 DNA: TGCAGCGTTGCCGGACGTTCCGCCTATGGCTACACCTTC. It translates to CSVAGRSAYGYTF.

This clone was recorded once. CDR3 amino acids: CATDRLYEQYF. DNA of the CDR3: TGTGCAACGGACAGATTGTACGAGCAGTACTTC. V is TRBV30 and J is TRBJ2-7; possible D gene TRBD1, 6 bases. The CDR3 has 11 amino acids. Germline loops: CDR1 GTSNPN, CDR2 SVGIG (reference sequence).

The chain carries TRBV28 and TRBJ1-2, with TRBD1 identical over 9 bases. The CDR3 contains 15 residues. Germline V gives CDR1 MDHEN, CDR2 SYDVKM. Unmatched junction bases numbered 4, after V lost 3 bases and J lost 2 bases. The CDR3, as DNA: TGTGCCAGCAGTTTTCAGGGACAGGGAAACTATGGCTACACCTTC. Translating it yields CASSFQGQGNYGYTF.

The gene calls are TRBV7-9 and TRBJ2-1, with a possible D match to TRBD1 (6 bases). The germline CDR1 and CDR2 sequences are SEHNR and FQNEAQ (reference sequence). Trimming pared 5 bases from V and 7 bases from J, leaving 21 bases between. This CDR3 has 16 amino acids. The CDR3 is CASSQPPPGQINEQFF. CDR3 DNA: TGTGCCAGCAGCCAACCCCCCCCCGGACAGATAAATGAGCAGTTCTTC.

The genes are TRBV12-5 and TRBJ1-4; D gene ambiguous. CDR1 is LGHNT, CDR2 FRNRAP, per germline. The CDR3 is made up of 15 amino acids. The V and J ends lost 0 bases and 8 bases respectively, with 13 bases between them. The DNA for the CDR3 is TGTGCTAGTGGTTTGGTACTTAAAGGGTCCGAAAAACTGTTTTTT. Its translation: CASGLVLKGSEKLFF.

This clone came up once. V is TRBV7-9 and J is TRBJ2-1, with D tentatively TRBD1 (7 bases). The CDR3 runs to 14 residues. Germline V gives CDR1 SEHNR, CDR2 FQNEAQ (reference sequence). The CDR3: CVVPGGQKYNEQFF. In DNA, the CDR3 is TGTGTCGTCCCCGGGGGACAGAAATACAATGAGCAGTTCTTC. The variable domain in full, with the rest retrieved from reference TRBV7-9 and TRBJ2-1, is DTGVSQNPRHKITKRGQNVTFRCDPISEHNRLYWYRQTLGQGPEFLTYFQNEAQLEKSRLLSDRFSAERPKGSFSTLEIQRTEQGDSAMYLCVVPGGQKYNEQFFGPGTRLTVL.

This clone was picked up a small number of times. The J gene is TRBJ2-3, the V gene TRBV6-1, with TRBD2 identical over 14 bases. Looked up from germline, CDR1 is MNHNS and CDR2 is SASEGT. J gave up 4 bases and V 3 bases, and 0 bases lay outside the gene matches. The CDR3 spans 15 residues. DNA for the CDR3: TGTGCCAGCAGTGAGACTAGCGGGGGGGCAGATACGCAGTATTTT. Translating it yields CASSETSGGADTQYF.

The chain joins TRBV5-6 to TRBJ2-7, with a tentative D call TRBD1 (6 bases). The CDR3 spans 15 residues. The V and J ends lost 4 bases and 3 bases respectively, with 17 bases between them. CDR1 is SGHDT and CDR2 is YYEEEE in the germline V gene. Written as DNA, the CDR3 is TGTGCCAGCAGCCCCTGGGGCAGGGGAGACTACGAGCAGTACTTC. Translated: CASSPWGRGDYEQYF.

The chain joins TRBV7-8 to TRBJ2-7; weak D call: TRBD2 (7 bases). The CDR3 runs 16 residues. The V gene lost 0 bases and the J gene lost 3 bases, with 15 bases spanning the gap. Germline CDR1 and CDR2: SGHVS and FQNEAQ. For the CDR3, the DNA is TGTGCCAGCAGCTTAGCGTACCGGGGGGCTCACTACGAGCAGTACTTC. The encoded protein is CASSLAYRGAHYEQYF. The full variable domain, completed using reference TRBV7-8 and TRBJ2-7, is GAGVSQSPRYKVAKRGQDVALRCDPISGHVSLFWYQQALGQGPEFLTYFQNEAQLDKSGLPSDRFFAERPEGSVSTLKIQRTQQEDSAVYLCASSLAYRGAHYEQYFGPGTRLTVT.

V usage is TRBV2 and J usage is TRBJ2-7; unclear D gene. Germline loops: CDR1 SNHLY, CDR2 FYNNEI. The V end lost 0 bases, the J end lost 3 bases, and 12 bases lay between the germline ends. The CDR3 consists of 15 residues. CDR3 coding DNA: TGTGCCAGCAGTGAAGCGTTAGGGCTAAGCTACGAGCAGTACTTC. Translating it yields CASSEALGLSYEQYF. The whole variable domain, remainder taken from reference TRBV2 and TRBJ2-7, is EPEVTQTPSHQVTQMGQEVILRCVPISNHLYFYWYRQILGQKVEFLVSFYNNEISEKSEIFDDQFSVERPDGSNFTLKIRSTKLEDSAMYFCASSEALGLSYEQYFGPGTRLTVT.

This chain connects TRBV29-1 to TRBJ1-1, with D tentatively TRBD1 (5 bases). Germline assignment: CDR1 SQVTM and CDR2 ANQGSEA. The CDR3 totals 12 residues. V shed 5 bases and J shed 1 base, with 8 bases lying between them. The CDR3 protein is CSVRRENTEAFF. CDR3 DNA: TGCAGCGTTCGCAGGGAGAACACTGAAGCTTTCTTT.

The J gene is TRBJ2-5, the V gene TRBV11-1; TRBD1 aligns across 7 bases. The length of the CDR3 is 14 residues. Looked up from germline, CDR1 is SGHAT and CDR2 is FQDESV (reference sequence). V shed 4 bases and J 9 bases; nucleotides not matched to a gene: 11. CDR3 in amino acids: CASSSTGTVSAQYF. In DNA form, the CDR3 reads TGTGCCAGCAGCTCAACCGGGACAGTATCGGCCCAGTACTTC.

The V call is TRBV14, the J call TRBJ2-7; tentatively, D is TRBD2 (7 bases). With 1 base removed from V and 4 bases from J, the gap between germline ends came to 14 bases. This CDR3 has 15 amino acids. Germline CDR1 reads SGHDN; CDR2 reads FVKESK. This CDR3 reads CASSQGEGGTYEQYF. CDR3 in DNA: TGTGCCAGCAGCCAAGGGGAGGGAGGGACATACGAGCAGTACTTC.

The chain is built from TRBV6-5 and TRBJ1-4; D call uncertain. V lost 6 bases, J lost 8 bases, and 19 bases lay in between. Germline CDR1 is MNHEY and CDR2 is SVGAGI. CDR3 size: 15 residues. CDR3 nucleotides: TGTGCCAGCAGGCCGCACAGTTTTCGATACGAAAAACTGTTTTTT. This gives the protein CASRPHSFRYEKLFF.

This clone was counted between two and nine times. The chain employs TRBV28 and TRBJ2-7; D remains ambiguous. Trimming cost V 3 bases and J 6 bases, with 6 bases left between them. Germline V gene lookup returns CDR1 MDHEN and CDR2 SYDVKM. The CDR3 is 11 amino acids. CDR3 in amino acids: CASSFNTEQYF. The DNA of the CDR3 is TGTGCCAGCAGTTTTAATACCGAGCAGTACTTC.

The chain joins TRBV20-1 to TRBJ1-1; 7 bases are a match to TRBD1. V shed 6 bases, J shed 11 bases, and the junction held 9 bases outside the gene matches. CDR1 and CDR2 from the germline V gene are DFQATT and SNEGSKA (reference sequence). The CDR3 covers 11 residues. CDR3 DNA: TGCAGTGCCCCTCATGAGGGGGCGGCTTTCTTT. This codes for CSAPHEGAAFF.

V usage is TRBV7-6 and J usage is TRBJ1-5; 9 nucleotides agree with TRBD1. In germline, CDR1 is SGHVS, CDR2 FNYEAQ. Unmatched junction bases numbered 8, after V lost 6 bases and J lost 5 bases. This CDR3 region has 15 residues. For the CDR3, the DNA is TGTGCCAGCAGATCACAGGGGGCGAGTGATCAGCCCCAGCATTTT. It is translated as CASRSQGASDQPQHF.

Comment on this clone: The junction departs from the called germline gene at one end, perhaps through a read error. The gene calls are TRBV5-4 and TRBJ2-7; unclear D gene. The germline CDR1 and CDR2 sequences are SGHNT and YYREEE (reference sequence). This CDR3 contains 14 residues. CDR3 sequence (DNA): TGTGCCAGCAGCTTGGCCGGGCTATCCTACGGGCAGTACTTC. Encoded protein: CASSLAGLSYGQYF.

V gene TRBV6-5 combines with J gene TRBJ2-7; D is possibly TRBD1 or TRBD2 (5 bases each). Germline-derived CDR1 and CDR2 are MNHEY and SVGAGI. Trimming stripped 2 bases from V and 9 bases from J, with 8 bases between. This CDR3 has 11 amino acids. The CDR3 DNA is TGTGCCAGCAGTTACCGGGGACGGCAGTACTTC. Translated, it gives CASSYRGRQYF.

This clone was seen more than once but under ten times. V gene TRBV23-1 combines with J gene TRBJ1-6; D unclear. TRBV23-1 is placed among ORFs of uncertain function. Trimming removed 4 bases from V and 0 bases from J, with 13 bases in between. The CDR3 is 17 residues long. The CDR3 nucleotides are TGCGCCAGCAGTCCTACGGGGAATTGCTCCTATAATTCACCCCTCCACTTT. As protein: CASSPTGNCSYNSPLHF.

V and J are TRBV7-6 and TRBJ2-1, with 12 bases that match TRBD2. V shed 5 bases and J 0 bases; nucleotides not matched to a gene: 11. Germline CDR1 is SGHVS and CDR2 is FNYEAQ. This CDR3 has 19 residues. DNA of the CDR3: TGTGCCAGCAGCCAACCGGGGCTAGCGGGGGGGATCTCCTACAATGAGCAGTTCTTC. It translates to CASSQPGLAGGISYNEQFF. The full variable domain, its missing parts supplied by reference TRBV7-6 and TRBJ2-1, is GAGVSQSPRYKVTKRGQDVALRCDPISGHVSLYWYRQALGQGPEFLTYFNYEAQQDKSGLPNDRFSAERPEGSISTLTIQRTEQRDSAMYRCASSQPGLAGGISYNEQFFGPGTRLTVL.

This chain joins TRBV7-9 and TRBJ1-5, with D tentatively TRBD1 (5 bases). CDR3 length equals 15 residues. Germline CDR1 reads SEHNR; CDR2 reads FQNEAQ (reference sequence). V was pared by 5 bases and J by 8 bases, with 19 bases between. The CDR3 DNA is TGTGCCAGCAGCCAGGTGGGACCGCAAGATGAGCCCCAGCATTTT. Its protein product is CASSQVGPQDEPQHF.